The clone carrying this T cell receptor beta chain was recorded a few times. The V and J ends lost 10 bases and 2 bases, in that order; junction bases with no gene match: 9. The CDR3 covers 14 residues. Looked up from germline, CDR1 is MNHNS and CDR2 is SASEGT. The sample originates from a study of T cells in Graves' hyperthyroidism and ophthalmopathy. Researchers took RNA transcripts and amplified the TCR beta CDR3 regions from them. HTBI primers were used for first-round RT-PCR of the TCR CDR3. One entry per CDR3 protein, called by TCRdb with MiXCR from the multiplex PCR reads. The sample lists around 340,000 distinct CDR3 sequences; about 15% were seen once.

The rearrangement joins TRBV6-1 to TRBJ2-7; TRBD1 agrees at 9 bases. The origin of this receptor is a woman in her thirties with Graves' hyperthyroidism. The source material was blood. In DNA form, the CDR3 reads TGTGCCACTTTGCGGGACAGGGTTCCCTACGAGCAGTACTTC. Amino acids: CATLRDRVPYEQYF.